These 7 T cell receptor beta chains share one sample of origin, sequenced in a study of T cells in Graves' hyperthyroidism and ophthalmopathy. From RNA transcripts, TCR beta CDR3 regions were amplified. TCR CDR3 regions were first amplified by RT-PCR with HTBI primers. Via MiXCR, TCRdb re-called the multiplex PCR reads, giving one row per CDR3 protein. Counted here are roughly 580,000 distinct CDR3 sequences, about half occurring once; the ten biggest clones make up 8.2%. Material: peripheral blood or thyroid tissue (not recorded which). All receptors come from a woman aged 18-35 years with Graves' hyperthyroidism.

Many counts were recorded for this clonotype. The V call is TRBV10-3, the J call TRBJ1-2, with TRBD1 matching 8 bases. V shed 3 bases and J 0 bases; nucleotides not matched to a gene: 6. CDR3 length: 16 amino acids. Germline values: CDR1 ENHRY, CDR2 SYGVKD. The CDR3 DNA is TGTGCCATCAGTGAAAGACAGGGGACAGCTAACTATGGCTACACCTTC. It codes for CAISERQGTANYGYTF.

This chain connects TRBV5-1 to TRBJ1-1; D ambiguous. V gave up 3 bases and J gave up 4 bases, with 10 bases separating them. This CDR3 has 13 residues. Germline CDR1 is SGHRS and CDR2 is YFSETQ. The CDR3 reads CASSSGGPTEAFF. In DNA form, the CDR3 reads TGCGCCAGCAGCTCTGGAGGGCCCACTGAAGCTTTCTTT.

This clonotype was picked up many times. The chain joins TRBV7-8 to TRBJ2-2, with TRBD2 matching 11 bases. In germline, CDR1 is SGHVS, CDR2 FQNEAQ. This CDR3 region has 16 residues. The V segment lost 2 bases and the J segment 5 bases; nucleotides outside the gene matches: 4. This CDR3 reads CASSLLAGGGTGELFF. CDR3 sequence (DNA): TGTGCCAGCAGCTTACTAGCGGGAGGAGGGACCGGGGAGCTGTTTTTT.

This clonotype has at least ten counts. The gene calls are TRBV19 and TRBJ2-7; 7 bases agree with TRBD1. The junction had 3 bases not matched to a gene; V was cut back by 3 bases and J by 4 bases. The CDR3 has 13 amino acids. Germline V lookup: CDR1 LNHDA, CDR2 SQIVND (reference sequence). CDR3 residues: CASSIAGGYEQYF. The CDR3 nucleotides read TGTGCCAGTAGTATCGCAGGGGGTTACGAGCAGTACTTC. The whole variable domain, filled in from reference TRBV19 and TRBJ2-7, reads DGGITQSPKYLFRKEGQNVTLSCEQNLNHDAMYWYRQDPGQGLRLIYYSQIVNDFQKGDIAEGYSVSREKKESFPLTVTSAQKNPTAFYLCASSIAGGYEQYFGPGTRLTVT.

The V call is TRBV7-2, the J call TRBJ2-7; 7 positions agree with TRBD1. CDR3 size: 15 residues. Germline CDR1 SGHTA, CDR2 FQGNSA. V shed 9 bases, J shed 0 bases, and the junction held 11 bases outside the gene matches. The CDR3 reads CASNPTGTASYEQYF. Written as DNA, the CDR3 is TGTGCCAGTAACCCCACCGGGACAGCCTCCTACGAGCAGTACTTC.

The sample holds many counts of this clonotype. The V gene is TRBV7-9, the J gene TRBJ2-5; D not certain. The germline CDR1 and CDR2 sequences are SEHNR and FQNEAQ (reference sequence). There are 12 residues in the CDR3. V lost 2 bases, J lost 5 bases, and 6 bases lay in between. The DNA of the CDR3 is TGTGCCAGCAGCTTAAAGAGGGAGACCCAGTACTTC. Protein product: CASSLKRETQYF.

This clonotype was recorded a few times. The V and J genes are TRBV2 and TRBJ1-5, with a possible D match to TRBD1 (5 bases). Germline CDR1 and CDR2: SNHLY and FYNNEI. Trimming shortened V by 7 bases and J by 7 bases, and 11 bases separated the two germline ends. CDR3 length: 12 residues. The CDR3 DNA is TGTGCCAGCACCCCTGGGGGGCAGCCCCAGCATTTT. Amino acids: CASTPGGQPQHF.